This T cell receptor (beta chain) was sequenced in a study of control samples from healthy donors and cancer patients. Germline CDR1 is MDHEN and CDR2 is SYDVKM. The CDR3 runs to 12 residues. V was pared by 3 bases and J by 7 bases, with 6 bases between. Sequencing was performed with immunoSEQ multiplex PCR; in TCRdb, only in-frame clones are kept and a portion is missing. The repertoire holds fewer than 200,000 clones, with 96% as singletons. This receptor was identified in a young woman in good health. The gene calls are TRBV28 and TRBJ1-4; D remains ambiguous. Sequencing used blood. The CDR3 sequence: CASSFLGEKLFF. The CDR3 DNA sequence: TGTGCCAGCAGTTTTTTGGGTGAAAAACTGTTTTTT.